The 32 T cell receptor beta chains below come from one sample, sequenced in a study of blood T cell repertoires in COVID-19 (dated by TCRdb to 2019 to 2021). The library was prepared using the immunoSEQ multiplex PCR assay. TCRdb re-hosts the immuneACCESS table, in-frame sequences only. Its copies lack some clones; in the studies checked, an unresolved V gene accounts for under half of them, and the cause for the rest is not known. The sample contains about 130,000 clones, around 85% of them found a single time. Roughly 3% of the sample goes to the ten largest clones. The sequenced sample consisted of peripheral blood. The receptors originated from a woman at least 80 years old with COVID-19, enrolled during active disease.

The rearrangement joins TRBV18 to TRBJ2-1, with D perhaps TRBD1 (5 bases). The CDR3 length is 17 residues. The germline V and J ends were trimmed by 3 bases and 7 bases, with 22 bases remaining between them. Germline lookup yields CDR1 KGHSH and CDR2 LQKENI. CDR3 region: CASSPPLAGRIPNEQFF. As DNA, the CDR3 is TGTGCCAGCTCACCCCCCTTGGCAGGGCGCATCCCAAATGAGCAGTTCTTC.

The chain has TRBV28 and TRBJ1-4; D not resolved. CDR3 length: 15 residues. CDR1 and CDR2 (germline): MDHEN, SYDVKM. With 7 bases removed from V and 2 bases from J, the gap between germline ends came to 14 bases. CDR3 region: CASKDSTGTNEKLFF. In nucleotides, the CDR3 is TGTGCCAGCAAGGACTCTACGGGGACTAATGAAAAACTGTTTTTT. Using reference TRBV28 and TRBJ1-4 for the parts outside the CDR3, the full variable domain is DVKVTQSSRYLVKRTGEKVFLECVQDMDHENMFWYRQDPGLGLRLIYFSYDVKMKEKGDIPEGYSVSREKKERFSLILESASTNQTSMYLCASKDSTGTNEKLFFGSGTQLSVL.

V and J are TRBV29-1 and TRBJ1-2, with 8 bases aligning to TRBD1. The CDR3 is 13 residues long. The J segment lost 7 bases and the V segment lost 4 bases, leaving 8 bases of the junction unmatched. Germline CDR1 reads SQVTM; CDR2 reads ANQGSEA. The CDR3 is CSVVEDRVFGYTF. CDR3 sequence (DNA): TGCAGCGTTGTAGAGGACAGGGTATTTGGCTACACCTTC.

V is TRBV6-2 or TRBV6-3 and J is TRBJ2-1; D ambiguous. CDR3 length: 11 amino acids. Germline lookup yields CDR1 MNHEY and CDR2 SVGEGT. V lost 2 bases to trimming and J lost 8 bases, with 4 bases between them. CDR3 sequence (DNA): TGTGCCAGCAGTTACCTCGATGAGCAGTTCTTC. It yields the protein CASSYLDEQFF.

The chain links TRBV27 to TRBJ2-5; maybe TRBD1 (5 bases). Trimming removed 2 bases from V and 5 bases from J, with 12 bases in between. This CDR3 contains 14 residues. In germline, CDR1 is MNHEY, CDR2 SMNVEV (reference sequence). The CDR3 DNA reads as TGTGCCAGCAGTTTAGGCCAGGGTGGTGAGACCCAGTACTTC. This encodes CASSLGQGGETQYF.

The J gene is TRBJ2-3, the V gene TRBV6-1; 11 bases line up with TRBD1. Germline V gene data show CDR1 as MNHNS and CDR2 as SASEGT. The length of the CDR3 is 15 residues. Trimming took 6 bases from V and 4 from J; bases not matched to a gene: 6. Here the CDR3 reads CASSRPGQGADTQYF. CDR3 nucleotides: TGTGCCAGCAGCCGTCCGGGACAGGGGGCAGATACGCAGTATTTT.

This rearrangement joins TRBV6-2 or TRBV6-3 to TRBJ1-5; D call uncertain. This CDR3 is built from 16 residues. Per germline, CDR1 MNHEY and CDR2 SVGEGT. V lost 2 bases and J lost 7, with 18 bases in between. The CDR3 is CASSYISSVFGQPQHF. CDR3 DNA sequence: TGTGCCAGCAGTTACATTAGCTCGGTGTTCGGACAGCCCCAGCATTTT.

The rearrangement joins TRBV5-6 to TRBJ1-1; D is ambiguous. V was pared by 2 bases and J by 1 base, with 12 bases between. This CDR3 comprises 15 residues. Per germline, CDR1 SGHDT and CDR2 YYEEEE. DNA for the CDR3: TGTGCCAGCAGCTTCTTACAAAACACGAACACTGAAGCTTTCTTT. Its translation: CASSFLQNTNTEAFF.

The sample holds one count of this clone. The gene calls are TRBV29-1 and TRBJ1-2, with a possible D match to TRBD1 (6 bases). The V gene's germline CDR1 is SQVTM and CDR2 ANQGSEA. The V gene lost 3 bases and the J gene lost 8 bases, with 22 bases spanning the gap. The CDR3 is 15 residues long. The CDR3 reads CSVDGPPGGKEGYTF. Here the CDR3 DNA reads TGCAGCGTTGATGGGCCGCCGGGGGGCAAGGAGGGCTACACCTTC.

The gene calls are TRBV9 and TRBJ2-3; 8 bases agree with TRBD2. V was clipped by 0 bases and J by 6 bases; unmatched bases: 6. Germline CDR1 SGDLS, CDR2 YYNGEE. The CDR3 loop spans 15 amino acids. The CDR3 nucleotides are TGTGCCAGCAGCGTAGTGTCGGGAGGGCCTGATACGCAGTATTTT. It yields the protein CASSVVSGGPDTQYF.

The chain links TRBV7-2 to TRBJ2-5; 11 bases match TRBD2. There are 15 residues in the CDR3. V lost 5 bases and J lost 2; bases outside the gene matches: 4. Per the germline V gene, CDR1 is SGHTA and CDR2 is FQGNSA. The CDR3, as DNA: TGTGCCAGCAGCCCGACTAGCGGGGCTCAAGAGACCCAGTACTTC. Its protein product is CASSPTSGAQETQYF.

This clone appeared once. The chain couples TRBV28 to TRBJ1-3; D gene unclear. The CDR3 covers 12 residues. Germline loops: CDR1 MDHEN, CDR2 SYDVKM. V was pared by 6 bases and J by 1 base, with 4 bases between. CDR3 sequence: CASRESGNTIYF. For the CDR3, the DNA is TGTGCCAGCAGAGAGTCTGGAAACACCATATATTTT.

CDR3 sequence (DNA): TGCGCCAGCAGTATCGGACAGGGGGCTTCCACCGGGGAGCTGTTTTTT. Amino acid sequence: CASSIGQGASTGELFF. This chain joins TRBV5-1 and TRBJ2-2; TRBD1 matches at 11 bases. Germline loops: CDR1 SGHRS, CDR2 YFSETQ. The CDR3 contains 16 residues. The junction had 7 bases not matched to a gene; V was cut back by 5 bases and J by 4 bases.

The chain links TRBV2 to TRBJ2-5; 8 bases fit TRBD1. J was trimmed by 3 bases and V by 8 bases; bases with no gene match: 5. This CDR3 contains 13 residues. Germline CDR1 is SNHLY and CDR2 is FYNNEI. The CDR3 sequence: CASETGVEETQYF. The CDR3 nucleotides read TGTGCCAGCGAGACAGGGGTCGAAGAGACCCAGTACTTC.

Concerning this clone: This same CDR3 is encoded by further DNA sequences in the sample. The chain joins TRBV4-1 to TRBJ2-6, with 11 bases lining up with TRBD2. There are 19 residues in the CDR3. The germline gives CDR1 MGHRA, CDR2 YSYEKL. The trim removed 2 bases at V and 4 bases at J, leaving 10 bases unmatched. The CDR3 here is CASSQLGLADRSGANVLTF. CDR3 sequence (DNA): TGCGCCAGCAGCCAACTGGGACTAGCGGATCGCTCGGGGGCCAACGTCCTGACTTTC.

The J gene is TRBJ1-1, the V gene TRBV13, with 7 bases that match TRBD1. Germline lookup yields CDR1 PRHDT and CDR2 FYEKMQ (reference sequence). The CDR3 loop spans 11 amino acids. With 5 bases clipped from V and 10 bases from J, the junction kept 4 bases outside the gene matches. CDR3 protein: CASSDRVGAFF. The CDR3 DNA follows: TGTGCCAGCAGCGACAGGGTGGGAGCTTTCTTT.

The chain carries TRBV7-9 and TRBJ2-7, with 8 bases fitting TRBD1. V dropped 2 bases and J dropped 0; count of bases not matched to a gene: 12. The CDR3 is 18 residues long. Germline CDR1 SEHNR, CDR2 FQNEAQ (reference sequence). The CDR3 here is CASSLIPRGTGSSYEQYF. The CDR3 region has the DNA TGTGCCAGCAGCTTAATCCCGCGCGGGACAGGAAGCTCCTACGAGCAGTACTTC.

This clone showed up just a few times. This rearrangement joins TRBV5-6 to TRBJ2-5, with D tentatively TRBD2 (5 bases). The CDR3 consists of 13 residues. Germline CDR1 SGHDT, CDR2 YYEEEE. The germline V and J ends were trimmed by 0 bases and 5 bases, with 8 bases remaining between them. CDR3 sequence: CASSLDGVETQYF. The DNA for the CDR3 is TGTGCCAGCAGCTTGGACGGGGTCGAGACCCAGTACTTC.

The J gene is TRBJ2-1, the V gene TRBV5-1, with 10 bases fitting TRBD2. V dropped 1 base and J dropped 3; count of bases not matched to a gene: 10. The germline V gene has CDR1 SGHRS and CDR2 YFSETQ. This CDR3 comprises 18 residues. CDR3 sequence reads: CASSLSLAGESVYNEQFF. As DNA, the CDR3 is TGCGCCAGCAGCTTGAGCCTAGCGGGAGAGTCGGTCTACAATGAGCAGTTCTTC.

J is TRBJ2-3 and V is TRBV19; possible D gene TRBD2, 7 bases. The V gene's germline CDR1 is LNHDA and CDR2 SQIVND (reference sequence). CDR3 length: 14 residues. V was trimmed by 10 bases and J by 4 bases, leaving 18 bases between them. CDR3 sequence: CATQGGVRPDTQYF. The DNA of the CDR3 is TGTGCCACTCAAGGGGGGGTACGCCCAGATACGCAGTATTTT.

The CDR3 DNA sequence: TGTGCCAGCAGCCAAGGCCCCAGTGGCTCTGGAAACACCATATATTTT. Translating gives CASSQGPSGSGNTIYF. The rearrangement uses TRBV3-1 (or the pseudogene TRBV3-2) and TRBJ1-3, with D uncertain. Germline V gene sequence: CDR1 LGHDT, CDR2 YNNKEL (reference sequence). The CDR3 loop spans 16 amino acids. V was trimmed by 1 base and J by 0 bases, leaving 10 bases between them.

J is TRBJ2-2 and V is TRBV7-2; the D is unclear. This CDR3 spans 14 amino acids. Trimming stripped 1 base from V and 5 bases from J, with 8 bases between. Germline lookup yields CDR1 SGHTA and CDR2 FQGNSA. Here the CDR3 DNA reads TGTGCCAGCAGCTTAGTTTCCCAGACCGGGGAGCTGTTTTTT. Its translation: CASSLVSQTGELFF.

This clone was counted a single time. The J gene is TRBJ2-7, the V gene TRBV20-1, with TRBD2 identical over 10 bases. The CDR3 has 17 residues. The germline gives CDR1 DFQATT, CDR2 SNEGSKA (reference sequence). With V trimmed by 3 bases and J by 4 bases, 15 bases remained unmatched. The CDR3 DNA reads TGCAGTGCTAGTGAGCTAGCGGGAGTCGGGGATCAATACGAGCAGTACTTC. Translated, it gives CSASELAGVGDQYEQYF.

For the CDR3, the DNA is TGTGCCAGTGGCCGGGGGGACTATGGCTACACCTTC. Translated: CASGRGDYGYTF. The chain has TRBV19 and TRBJ1-2, with a tentative D call TRBD1 (5 bases). Deletions cut 8 bases from V and 3 bases from J, with 10 bases between. The CDR3 has 12 amino acids. Germline loops: CDR1 LNHDA, CDR2 SQIVND (reference sequence). The full variable domain, in which reference TRBV19 and TRBJ1-2 provide the parts outside the CDR3, is DGGITQSPKYLFRKEGQNVTLSCEQNLNHDAMYWYRQDPGQGLRLIYYSQIVNDFQKGDIAEGYSVSREKKESFPLTVTSAQKNPTAFYLCASGRGDYGYTFGSGTRLTVV.

This chain uses TRBV19 with TRBJ1-2, with TRBD1 as a possible D gene (6 bases). The ends were cut back, 7 bases at V and 4 bases at J, with 10 bases in the middle. The germline V gene encodes CDR1 LNHDA and CDR2 SQIVND (reference sequence). There are 12 residues in the CDR3. The CDR3 spells CASTTGSYGYTF. The CDR3 DNA is TGTGCCAGTACGACAGGCTCCTATGGCTACACCTTC. The whole variable domain, filled in from reference TRBV19 and TRBJ1-2, reads DGGITQSPKYLFRKEGQNVTLSCEQNLNHDAMYWYRQDPGQGLRLIYYSQIVNDFQKGDIAEGYSVSREKKESFPLTVTSAQKNPTAFYLCASTTGSYGYTFGSGTRLTVV.

The chain joins TRBV28 to TRBJ1-5; weak D call: TRBD1 (6 bases). The V end was cut by 6 bases, the J end by 2 bases, with 20 bases between. Looked up from germline, CDR1 is MDHEN and CDR2 is SYDVKM. This CDR3 is 17 amino acids long. CDR3 DNA: TGTGCCAGCAGAATAGGACAGACGATCCTCGGCAATCAGCCCCAGCATTTT. It specifies CASRIGQTILGNQPQHF.

The chain is built from TRBV12-3 or TRBV12-4 and TRBJ1-1; unclear D gene. CDR3 length: 11 residues. V was cut by 7 bases and J by 7 bases, with 10 bases left in between. The CDR3 protein is CASTSSFEAFF. The CDR3 DNA follows: TGTGCCAGCACCTCTAGTTTTGAAGCTTTCTTT.

The genes are TRBV20-1 and TRBJ2-1, with a possible D match to TRBD1 (5 bases). Trimming pared 3 bases from V and 8 bases from J, leaving 11 bases between. The CDR3 has 12 amino acids. Germline CDR1 DFQATT, CDR2 SNEGSKA (reference sequence). The CDR3 protein is CSASYRIDEQFF. Here the CDR3 DNA reads TGCAGTGCTAGTTACAGGATCGATGAGCAGTTCTTC.

Only one count was recorded for this clone. The V gene is TRBV5-1, the J gene TRBJ2-1; TRBD2 might be the D (6 bases). There are 14 residues in the CDR3. The V end was cut by 0 bases, the J end by 8 bases, with 12 bases between. Germline CDR1 SGHRS, CDR2 YFSETQ. Here the CDR3 reads CASSLATSRDEQFF. CDR3 DNA: TGCGCCAGCAGCTTGGCAACTAGCCGTGATGAGCAGTTCTTC.

This chain uses TRBV7-9 with TRBJ1-4, with no clear D. This CDR3 has 15 amino acids. CDR1 and CDR2 (germline): SEHNR, FQNEAQ (reference sequence). The V end was cut by 8 bases, the J end by 4 bases, with 17 bases between. The CDR3 sequence: CASASGGQFNEKLFF. CDR3 bases: TGTGCCAGCGCTTCCGGCGGGCAGTTTAATGAAAAACTGTTTTTT.

The V and J genes are TRBV9 and TRBJ1-5; D unclear. Germline V CDR1 and CDR2: SGDLS, YYNGEE. Trimming removed 2 bases from V and 5 bases from J, with 14 bases in between. The CDR3 extends over 15 amino acids. The CDR3 sequence: CASSVDINNDQPQHF. CDR3 nucleotides: TGTGCCAGCAGCGTTGACATAAACAACGATCAGCCCCAGCATTTT.

The chain has TRBV9 and TRBJ1-1; D gene unclear. V was clipped by 4 bases and J by 7 bases, with 11 bases between them. The germline V gene encodes CDR1 SGDLS and CDR2 YYNGEE. The CDR3 has 12 amino acids. Here the CDR3 reads CASSREGNEAFF. The CDR3 region has the DNA TGTGCCAGCAGCCGGGAAGGGAATGAAGCTTTCTTT.